A selection of T cell receptor beta chains follows, all from one sample in a study of blood T cell repertoires in COVID-19. The assay was immunoSEQ multiplex PCR, and TCRdb's table has in-frame clones only and misses some. Counted here are about 210,000 clones, 88% occurring once; the ten biggest clones make up roughly 2.5%. The sequenced sample consisted of PBMCs or T cells enriched from blood (not recorded which). These receptors originate from a woman aged 40 to 50 with acute COVID-19. The CDR3 runs from the conserved cysteine through the conserved F or W. The order of the fields is CDR3 length, J gene, V gene, clone size, D gene, CDR3 DNA, CDR3 protein. A D gene is named only where the DNA matches it firmly. Some rows have no size entry. The others give once, few or many, or a class for an expanded clone.

12 | TRBJ2-7 | TRBV11-2 | - | - | TGTGCCAGCAGGGGAGCACACTACGAGCAGTACTTC | CASRGAHYEQYF
13 | TRBJ2-1 | TRBV9 | - | - | TGTGCCAGCAGCGCGGACAGCATCAATGAGCAGTTCTTC | CASSADSINEQFF
14 | TRBJ2-7 | TRBV5-5 | - | - | TGTGCCAGCAGCTTGGACACCCTAGCTAAGGAGCAGTACTTC | CASSLDTLAKEQYF
15 | TRBJ2-3 | TRBV7-2 | - | TRBD2 | TGTGCCAGCAGCCTTAGCGGGGGGGTAACAGATACGCAGTATTTT | CASSLSGGVTDTQYF
15 | TRBJ2-1 | TRBV7-2 | - | - | TGTGCCAGCAGCTCGGGACTTAGGGCTTACAATGAGCAGTTCTTC | CASSSGLRAYNEQFF
14 | TRBJ2-3 | TRBV10-1 | - | - | TGCGCCAGCAGCAACCGGGACTTCACAGATACGCAGTATTTT | CASSNRDFTDTQYF
14 | TRBJ2-7 | TRBV27 | - | - | TGTGCCAGCAGTTTAGTAGACACACCCTACGAGCAGTACTTC | CASSLVDTPYEQYF
14 | TRBJ2-1 | TRBV11-2 | - | TRBD2 | TGTGCCAGCGGAAGGACTAGGGGAGGGAATGAGCAGTTCTTC | CASGRTRGGNEQFF
13 | TRBJ2-1 | TRBV11-3 | once | - | TGTGCCAGCAGCTTAGGGGGCCTCAATGAGCAGTTCTTC | CASSLGGLNEQFF
14 | TRBJ2-2 | TRBV5-1 | - | TRBD1 | TGCGCCAGCAGCTCAGGGGGCGGGACCGGGGAGCTGTTTTTT | CASSSGGGTGELFF
13 | TRBJ1-2 | TRBV5-4 | - | TRBD1 | TGTGCCAGCAGCTTGAGGGGGCAGTATGGCTACACCTTC | CASSLRGQYGYTF
16 | TRBJ1-1 | TRBV6-5 | once | - | TGTGCCAGCAGTTACTCTTCTAAGGAGGGGAACACTGAAGCTTTCTTT | CASSYSSKEGNTEAFF
15 | TRBJ2-5 | TRBV3-1/TRBV3-2 | - | TRBD1 | TGTGCCAGCAGCCCCGACAGGGTATCAGGGGAGACCCAGTACTTC | CASSPDRVSGETQYF
14 | TRBJ2-1 | TRBV2 | once | - | TGTGCCAGCCTCTTGCGGAACCTACTGAATGAGCAGTTCTTC | CASLLRNLLNEQFF
16 | TRBJ2-5 | TRBV27 | - | TRBD2 | TGTGCCAGCAGTTTAATTCCTCGGGGGGGGTACGAGACCCAGTACTTC | CASSLIPRGGYETQYF
15 | TRBJ1-1 | TRBV5-1 | - | TRBD1 | TGCGCCAGCAGCTCCAGGACAGGGGACGGCACTGAAGCTTTCTTT | CASSSRTGDGTEAFF
21 | TRBJ1-3 | TRBV5-1 | - | TRBD1 | TGCGCCAGCAGCTTGGGAACCGGGACAGGGGGAACCGGGGACCCTGGAAACACCATATATTTT | CASSLGTGTGGTGDPGNTIYF
16 | TRBJ2-2 | TRBV7-9 | - | - | TGTGCCAGCAGCCCTGGGGCCCTACTTTACACCGGGGAGCTGTTTTTT | CASSPGALLYTGELFF
18 | TRBJ1-6 | TRBV23-1 | - | TRBD1 | TGCGCCAGCGGGCAAGGGGGACAGGGAAAAAGCTATAATTCACCCCTCCACTTT | CASGQGGQGKSYNSPLHF
14 | TRBJ2-3 | TRBV5-6 | - | - | TGTGCCAGCAGCTTTTGGCAGGGGCAAATAGGGCAGTATTTT | CASSFWQGQIGQYF
17 | TRBJ1-3 | TRBV5-1 | - | - | TGCGCCAGCAGCATGATAAACAGGGCGGGCTCTGGAAACACCATATATTTT | CASSMINRAGSGNTIYF
16 | TRBJ1-5 | TRBV19 | - | TRBD1 | TGTGCCAGCCGTCAGGGGGGAGACAGGAGCAATCAGCCCCAGCATTTT | CASRQGGDRSNQPQHF
11 | TRBJ2-3 | TRBV11-2 | - | - | TGTGCCAGCAGCTTGCATTCGGGAGTGTATTTT | CASSLHSGVYF
17 | TRBJ2-5 | TRBV11-2 | - | TRBD1 | TGTGCCAGCAGCTTAGGACTTAAGGAACAGGGGCAAGAGACCCAGTACTTC | CASSLGLKEQGQETQYF
12 | TRBJ1-2 | TRBV15 | - | - | TGTGCCACCAGCAGAACGGGGGAAGGCTACACCTTC | CATSRTGEGYTF
15 | TRBJ2-5 | TRBV3-1/TRBV3-2 | - | - | TGTGCCAGCAGCCACGACCTCAGGGACCAAGAGACCCAGTACTTC | CASSHDLRDQETQYF
12 | TRBJ2-3 | TRBV6-2/TRBV6-3 | - | - | TGTGCCAGCAGTAAAACCCCTTGGGGAGAGTATTTT | CASSKTPWGEYF
14 | TRBJ2-2 | TRBV29-1 | - | - | TGCAGCACATCCGGGACTGCGAACACCGGGGAGCTGTTTTTT | CSTSGTANTGELFF
16 | TRBJ1-1 | TRBV5-4 | few | - | TGTGCCAGCAGCTTGGGGGGAGGGCACTACACCGCTGAAGCTTTCTTT | CASSLGGGHYTAEAFF
17 | TRBJ1-3 | TRBV3-1/TRBV3-2 | - | - | TGTGCCAGCAGCCACCTTCAGGGGATTGGATCTGGAAACACCATATATTTT | CASSHLQGIGSGNTIYF
13 | TRBJ1-2 | TRBV29-1 | - | TRBD1 | TGCAGCGTCCTCCCACGGGACAGGGAAGGCTACACCTTC | CSVLPRDREGYTF
16 | TRBJ2-3 | TRBV7-8 | - | - | TGTGCCAGCAGCTTAGCACTTCCGAGCGGCACAGATACGCAGTATTTT | CASSLALPSGTDTQYF
12 | TRBJ2-1 | TRBV24-1 | - | - | TGTGCCACCAGTGATTTAGGCGGAGAGCAGTTCTTC | CATSDLGGEQFF
15 | TRBJ1-5 | TRBV20-1 | - | - | TGCAGTGCTAGTGAGCAGGGCCCTAGCAATCAGCCCCAGCATTTT | CSASEQGPSNQPQHF
14 | TRBJ1-5 | TRBV5-6 | - | - | TGTGCCAGCAGCGGGAGGGGAGTCCCTTGGACCCAGCATTTT | CASSGRGVPWTQHF
13 | TRBJ1-6 | TRBV30 | few | TRBD1 | TGCGTAGCCGGGACAGGGGATAATTCACCCCTCCACTTT | CVAGTGDNSPLHF
12 | TRBJ1-2 | TRBV29-1 | few | TRBD1 | TGCAGCGCTCGACAGGGGAACTATGGCTACACCTTC | CSARQGNYGYTF
13 | TRBJ1-5 | TRBV12-5 | - | TRBD1 | TGTGCTGCCCGACAGGGGCCGGATCAGCCCCAGCATTTT | CAARQGPDQPQHF
15 | TRBJ2-5 | TRBV29-1 | - | - | TGCAGCGTTGAGTTGGCTAGAGAGGTCCAAGAGACCCAGTACTTC | CSVELAREVQETQYF
16 | TRBJ2-7 | TRBV5-1 | few | - | TGCGCCAGCAGCCCGAATGTGAACGGGGGGCCCGACGAGCAGTACTTC | CASSPNVNGGPDEQYF
15 | TRBJ2-6 | TRBV5-1 | - | TRBD2 | TGCGCCAGCAGCTTCGGGGGGACTGGGGCCAACGTCCTGACTTTC | CASSFGGTGANVLTF
16 | TRBJ2-1 | TRBV5-4 | - | - | TGTGCCAGCAGCCAACGAGTGCAGGGTTTATTGAATGAGCAGTTCTTC | CASSQRVQGLLNEQFF
15 | TRBJ2-5 | TRBV4-1 | - | TRBD2 | TGCGCCAGCAGCCAAGGACTAGCGGGGGAGGAGACCCAGTACTTC | CASSQGLAGEETQYF
12 | TRBJ2-5 | TRBV6-2/TRBV6-3 | - | - | TGTGCCAGCAGTTCGACAGTCTTGACCCAGTACTTC | CASSSTVLTQYF
16 | TRBJ1-2 | TRBV9 | - | - | TGTGCCAGCAGCGTTGGGGGGGCCGGCGGTTCAGGAGGCTACACCTTC | CASSVGGAGGSGGYTF
15 | TRBJ2-1 | TRBV7-7 | - | TRBD1 | TGTGCTAGCAGCTCGGGGACAGGGTTCAACAATGAGCAGTTCTTC | CASSSGTGFNNEQFF